The text below deals with one T cell receptor beta chain. Its matching antigen is unknown. This sample is drawn from a study of a mutant IDH1 vaccine in newly diagnosed glioma. Overall study context: Vaccine dosing followed radiotherapy by 4-6 weeks, or accompanied temozolomide cycles. V12 fell at week 35 and V13, the study end, at week 47. Patients arrived already treated with radiotherapy, temozolomide, or both, most having had both. Study conclusions and caveats: Immune responses induced by the vaccine were seen in roughly 93% of patients, spanning multiple MHC alleles.

V lost 0 bases, J lost 2 bases, and 5 bases lay in between. Germline V lookup: CDR1 SGHNT, CDR2 YYREEE (reference sequence). This CDR3 contains 13 residues. Stated time point: week 47, end of study. Vaccinated patients received 300 ug of mutant IDH1 20-mer peptide per dose, with topical imiquimod. Clones were sequenced by immunoSEQ multiplex PCR, and TCRdb holds only the in-frame ones, with some missing. The table has around 61,000 clones, approximately 71% seen once. Material: PBMCs, obtained from a glioma patient whose treatment included an IDH1 peptide vaccine. The sequence derives from a man in his forties or fifties with glioma. This chain joins TRBV5-4 and TRBJ2-5, with D unclear. The CDR3 sequence is CASSLDRQETQYF. The CDR3 DNA follows: TGTGCCAGCAGCTTGGACAGACAAGAGACCCAGTACTTC.